Shown below are 30 T cell receptor beta chains from a single sample sequenced in a study of cytotoxic CD8 clonotypes in ibrutinib-treated CLL. The method was immunoSEQ multiplex PCR; TCRdb's version includes in-frame clones alone and lacks a portion of them. The repertoire holds around 310,000 clones, with roughly 79% as singletons. Sequenced material: PBMCs, taken before ibrutinib treatment. These receptors came from a human donor with chronic lymphocytic leukemia.

This CDR3 is CASSSGRGQTGANVLTF. The CDR3 DNA sequence: TGTGCCAGCAGCTCAGGGCGCGGGCAGACTGGGGCCAACGTCCTGACTTTC. This chain links TRBV5-4 with TRBJ2-6, with D tentatively TRBD1 or TRBD2 (5 bases each). Germline CDR1 SGHNT, CDR2 YYREEE (reference sequence). This CDR3 comprises 17 residues. Trimming removed 3 bases at V and 2 bases at J, with 15 bases between.

This clone was counted between two and nine times. The V and J genes are TRBV6-5 and TRBJ1-5; tentative D call: TRBD1 (6 bases). The CDR3 has 16 amino acids. Trimming left V 0 bases short and J 4 bases short, with 13 bases between. Germline V gene lookup returns CDR1 MNHEY and CDR2 SVGAGI. CDR3 loop: CASSYSAGAPNQPQHF. For the CDR3, the DNA is TGTGCCAGCAGTTACTCGGCGGGGGCGCCAAATCAGCCCCAGCATTTT.

The table lists this clone with a count of one. This chain joins TRBV25-1 and TRBJ2-2, with a weak D call TRBD2 (6 bases). Germline CDR1 is MGHDK and CDR2 is SYGVNS. This CDR3 has 15 residues. Trimming stripped 3 bases from V and 6 bases from J, with 14 bases between. In nucleotides, the CDR3 is TGTGCCAGCAGTGAGTGGCGGGAAGGGGCCGGGGAGCTGTTTTTT. This translates into CASSEWREGAGELFF.

The chain carries TRBV6-5 and TRBJ2-4, with D perhaps given as TRBD1 or TRBD2 (5 bases each). Germline-derived CDR1 and CDR2 are MNHEY and SVGAGI. This CDR3 is built from 13 residues. Trimming removed 7 bases from V and 5 bases from J, with 12 bases in between. CDR3 bases: TGTGCCAGCACCCGACCGGGGCAAAACATTCAGTACTTC. Encoded protein: CASTRPGQNIQYF.

The rearrangement uses TRBV7-9 and TRBJ2-7, with 8 nucleotides matching TRBD2. J gave up 6 bases and V 4 bases, and 8 bases lay outside the gene matches. The germline gives CDR1 SEHNR, CDR2 FQNEAQ (reference sequence). This CDR3 spans 14 amino acids. The CDR3 coding sequence is TGTGCCAGCAGCTGGCAGGCGAGCGGGGGCGAGCAGTACTTC. It codes for CASSWQASGGEQYF.

This clone came up a few times. The chain recombines TRBV30 with TRBJ2-6; D ambiguous. Trimming shortened V by 3 bases and J by 1 base, and 4 bases separated the two germline ends. The CDR3 is 13 residues long. Germline loops: CDR1 GTSNPN, CDR2 SVGIG (reference sequence). The CDR3, as DNA: TGTGCCTGGAGGCTATCTGGGGCCAACGTCCTGACTTTC. It is translated as CAWRLSGANVLTF.

This chain connects TRBV5-6 to TRBJ2-2; 11 positions agree with TRBD2. Germline assignment: CDR1 SGHDT and CDR2 YYEEEE. This CDR3 has 17 amino acids. V shed 6 bases and J 5 bases; nucleotides not matched to a gene: 12. CDR3 nucleotide sequence: TGTGCCAGCAACAGTGTTCTAGCGGGAGGTCGGACCGGGGAGCTGTTTTTT. The encoded protein is CASNSVLAGGRTGELFF.

V is TRBV15 and J is TRBJ2-7; D may correspond to TRBD1 or TRBD2 (5 bases each). Trimming took off 0 bases at V and 7 bases at J, with 13 bases between the two ends. This CDR3 has 14 residues. Germline assignment: CDR1 LNHNV and CDR2 YYDKDF (reference sequence). CDR3 region: CATSRDLGVREQYF. The CDR3 coding sequence is TGTGCCACCAGCAGAGATCTGGGGGTACGTGAGCAGTACTTC.

The chain joins TRBV28 to TRBJ1-4, with 7 bases aligning to TRBD1. The CDR3 length is 16 residues. Germline values: CDR1 MDHEN, CDR2 SYDVKM. V was pared by 1 base and J by 10 bases, with 12 bases of the junction left unmatched. The CDR3 spells CASSLSTTGVLGKLFF. The CDR3 DNA reads as TGTGCCAGCAGTTTATCCACTACAGGGGTTTTAGGAAAACTGTTTTTT.

The chain recombines TRBV6-1 with TRBJ2-5; a weak D match, TRBD1 (5 bases). This CDR3 comprises 13 residues. Trimming took off 5 bases at V and 5 bases at J, with 12 bases between the two ends. From germline, CDR1 is MNHNS and CDR2 SASEGT. Here the CDR3 DNA reads TGTGCCAGCAGTTTCAGGGTATGGGAGACCCAGTACTTC. Translating gives CASSFRVWETQYF.

The CDR3 is CASSLDGHSTDTQYF. The CDR3 DNA reads TGTGCCAGCAGCTTAGACGGGCACAGCACAGATACGCAGTATTTT. The chain combines TRBV7-3 with TRBJ2-3; D is unresolved. V was cut by 2 bases and J by 0 bases, with 9 bases left in between. CDR1 is SGHTA and CDR2 is FQGTGA in the germline V gene. The CDR3 extends over 15 amino acids.

The CDR3 nucleotides are TGTGCCTGGAGTGTACGAAGGGTTAGGTACGAGCAGTACTTC. Amino acid sequence: CAWSVRRVRYEQYF. V usage is TRBV30 and J usage is TRBJ2-7; D gene uncertain. Trimming took 0 bases from V and 4 from J, leaving 13 bases between them. There are 14 residues in the CDR3. Germline values: CDR1 GTSNPN, CDR2 SVGIG (reference sequence).

This clone has only one observation. The gene calls are TRBV5-4 and TRBJ2-5; TRBD2 aligns across 8 bases. The CDR3 loop spans 17 amino acids. V shed 0 bases, J shed 4 bases, and the junction held 11 bases outside the gene matches. Germline values: CDR1 SGHNT, CDR2 YYREEE (reference sequence). This CDR3 reads CASSLGASGFMGETQYF. The CDR3 DNA sequence: TGTGCCAGCAGCTTGGGAGCTAGCGGGTTCATGGGAGAGACCCAGTACTTC.

The chain combines TRBV30 with TRBJ1-4; unclear D gene. V dropped 1 base and J dropped 1 base, with 10 bases sitting between them. The CDR3 extends over 15 amino acids. CDR1 and CDR2 from the germline V gene are GTSNPN and SVGIG (reference sequence). CDR3 bases: TGTGCCTGGAGTGATCCGGATAGAACTAATGAAAAACTGTTTTTT. Translation: CAWSDPDRTNEKLFF. The variable domain in full, with the rest retrieved from reference TRBV30 and TRBJ1-4, is SQTIHQWPATLVQPVGSPLSLECTVEGTSNPNLYWYRQAAGRGLQLLFYSVGIGQISSEVPQNLSASRPQDRQFILSSKKLLLSDSGFYLCAWSDPDRTNEKLFFGSGTQLSVL.

The V call is TRBV5-1, the J call TRBJ2-1; D is unresolved. CDR1 and CDR2 from the germline V gene are SGHRS and YFSETQ. The germline V and J ends were trimmed by 5 bases and 0 bases, with 9 bases remaining between them. The CDR3 spans 14 residues. CDR3 DNA sequence: TGCGCCAGCAGTGGTGCTAGCTCCTACAATGAGCAGTTCTTC. Translation gives CASSGASSYNEQFF.

The genes are TRBV11-2 and TRBJ2-3; 11 bases fit TRBD2. With V trimmed by 5 bases and J by 2 bases, 3 bases remained unmatched. This CDR3 is 15 amino acids long. From germline, CDR1 is SGHAT and CDR2 FQNNGV. CDR3 region: CASSRSGRDTDTQYF. CDR3 DNA: TGTGCCAGCAGCCGTAGCGGGAGGGACACAGATACGCAGTATTTT.

The rearrangement uses TRBV11-1 and TRBJ1-2; 7 bases align to TRBD1. In germline, CDR1 is SGHAT, CDR2 FQDESV (reference sequence). With V trimmed by 3 bases and J by 6 bases, 10 bases remained unmatched. This CDR3 is built from 15 residues. CDR3 sequence (DNA): TGTGCCAGCAGCTTCTCGACAGGGCCAAGACATGGCTACACCTTC. Protein sequence: CASSFSTGPRHGYTF.

Of note for this clone: A junction boundary mismatches the germline segment, possibly from a read error. The chain employs TRBV7-7 and TRBJ2-1, with TRBD2 matching over 13 bases. This CDR3 spans 15 amino acids. Germline loops: CDR1 SSHAT, CDR2 FNYEAQ (reference sequence). CDR3 sequence reads: CASSMGLAGPHEQFF. Written as DNA, the CDR3 is TGTGCTAGCAGCATGGGACTAGCGGGACCCCACGAGCAGTTCTTC.

The rearrangement links TRBV28 to TRBJ1-3; D unresolved. Germline V gene sequence: CDR1 MDHEN, CDR2 SYDVKM. The CDR3 is 16 residues long. The V end lost 1 base, the J end lost 8 bases, and 18 bases lay between the germline ends. The CDR3 loop reads CASSLSGNPERYTIYF. CDR3 nucleotide sequence: TGTGCCAGCAGTTTATCGGGGAATCCAGAGAGATACACCATATATTTT.

The chain is built from TRBV30 and TRBJ2-1, with 11 bases that match TRBD2. CDR1 is GTSNPN, CDR2 SVGIG, per germline (reference sequence). The V segment lost 3 bases and the J segment 1 base; nucleotides outside the gene matches: 17. The length of the CDR3 is 20 residues. In DNA, the CDR3 is TGTGCCTGGAGCGATGCTCCCCGGACTAGCGGGTCAATATCCTACAATGAGCAGTTCTTC. Translated: CAWSDAPRTSGSISYNEQFF.

V usage is TRBV25-1 and J usage is TRBJ1-2; 8 bases fit TRBD1. Trimming took 8 bases from V and 3 from J; bases not matched to a gene: 8. This CDR3 has 14 amino acids. Germline V lookup: CDR1 MGHDK, CDR2 SYGVNS. CDR3 amino acids: CASFGQGDYYGYTF. DNA of the CDR3: TGTGCCAGCTTCGGACAGGGCGACTACTATGGCTACACCTTC.

The J gene is TRBJ2-2, the V gene TRBV7-8; maybe TRBD2 (5 bases). The CDR3 extends over 16 amino acids. Germline loops: CDR1 SGHVS, CDR2 FQNEAQ. The V gene lost 5 bases and the J gene lost 3 bases, with 16 bases spanning the gap. The CDR3 sequence is CASSTQQLRDTGELFF. CDR3 DNA: TGTGCCAGCAGCACCCAGCAGTTGCGGGACACCGGGGAGCTGTTTTTT.

This rearrangement joins TRBV7-2 to TRBJ2-7; D is ambiguous. This CDR3 region has 14 residues. Trimming shortened V by 0 bases and J by 1 base, and 7 bases separated the two germline ends. Germline CDR1 SGHTA, CDR2 FQGNSA. The CDR3 spells CASSLAVASYEQYF. The CDR3 DNA is TGTGCCAGCAGCTTAGCTGTCGCTTCCTACGAGCAGTACTTC.

Of note for this clone: Other DNA sequences in this sample translate to the same CDR3. The chain recombines TRBV20-1 with TRBJ2-7; possible D gene TRBD2, 6 bases. The CDR3 spans 11 residues. Germline CDR1 DFQATT, CDR2 SNEGSKA (reference sequence). Deletions cut 6 bases from V and 1 base from J, with 7 bases between. CDR3 amino acids: CSAGSSYEQYF. In DNA, the CDR3 is TGCAGTGCCGGGAGTTCCTACGAGCAGTACTTC.

This chain connects TRBV6-4 to TRBJ2-3, with 9 bases aligning to TRBD1. V gave up 4 bases and J gave up 5 bases; unmatched junction bases: 7. The CDR3 sequence is 15 residues long. Per the germline V gene, CDR1 is MRHNA and CDR2 is SNTAGT. The CDR3: CASSAGTGGIDTQYF. For the CDR3, the DNA is TGTGCCAGCAGTGCAGGCACAGGGGGCATAGATACGCAGTATTTT.

The genes are TRBV14 and TRBJ2-1; 9 positions match TRBD2. Trimming cost V 2 bases and J 6 bases; bases outside gene matches: 8. This CDR3 has 16 residues. Germline CDR1 SGHDN, CDR2 FVKESK. The CDR3 DNA is TGTGCCAGCAGCCAATTTCGGGCGGGAGGGATCAATGAGCAGTTCTTC. Translation gives CASSQFRAGGINEQFF. Full variable domain (missing parts from reference TRBV14 and TRBJ2-1): EAGVTQFPSHSVIEKGQTVTLRCDPISGHDNLYWYRRVMGKEIKFLLHFVKESKQDESGMPNNRFLAERTGGTYSTLKVQPAELEDSGVYFCASSQFRAGGINEQFFGPGTRLTVL.

The V and J genes are TRBV4-3 and TRBJ1-3; no firm D call. The CDR3 has 16 amino acids. Looked up from germline, CDR1 is LGHNA and CDR2 is YSLEER. The V end was cut by 0 bases, the J end by 0 bases, with 9 bases between. The CDR3 sequence: CASSQDLRSSGNTIYF. The CDR3 region has the DNA TGCGCCAGCAGCCAAGATTTGAGGAGCTCTGGAAACACCATATATTTT.

This clone was counted a few times. This chain links TRBV5-1 with TRBJ1-2; D possibly corresponds to TRBD1 (6 bases). The CDR3 runs 13 residues. Germline V gene lookup returns CDR1 SGHRS and CDR2 YFSETQ. V was clipped by 4 bases and J by 2 bases, with 9 bases between them. CDR3 DNA sequence: TGCGCCAGCAGCCCAGGGACAAACTATGGCTACACCTTC. Translating it yields CASSPGTNYGYTF.

The chain links TRBV7-2 to TRBJ2-3; D not resolved. CDR1 is SGHTA, CDR2 FQGNSA, per germline. The CDR3 is 14 residues long. V dropped 4 bases and J dropped 5 bases, with 13 bases sitting between them. CDR3 region: CASSYSLSRDTQYF. The CDR3 DNA reads as TGTGCCAGCAGCTATTCATTGAGTCGAGATACGCAGTATTTT.

V and J are TRBV9 and TRBJ2-3; TRBD1 matches 8 bases. The CDR3 sequence is 15 residues long. Germline V gives CDR1 SGDLS, CDR2 YYNGEE. V shed 4 bases, J shed 0 bases, and the junction held 4 bases outside the gene matches. The CDR3 DNA is TGTGCCAGCAGCCAATGGACAGGGAGCACAGATACGCAGTATTTT. Translating it yields CASSQWTGSTDTQYF. The whole variable domain, remainder taken from reference TRBV9 and TRBJ2-3, is DSGVTQTPKHLITATGQRVTLRCSPRSGDLSVYWYQQSLDQGLQFLIQYYNGEERAKGNILERFSAQQFPDLHSELNLSSLELGDSALYFCASSQWTGSTDTQYFGPGTRLTVL.